Listed below are T cell receptor beta chains from one sample, sequenced in a study of OX40 agonist ivuxolimab in advanced cancers. Here immunoSEQ multiplex PCR was the method, and the copy in TCRdb shows in-frame clones only, minus some. The sample records 40,000 or so clones, about 78% being singletons. The sample consisted of CD4+ or CD8+ T cells sorted from blood, taken in a trial of the OX40 agonist ivuxolimab. Receptors were obtained from an adult with an advanced solid tumor such as melanoma, head and neck, liver or kidney cancer. Each CDR3 is given with its conserved first and last residue. A D gene is named only where the DNA matches it firmly. Not every row has a clone size; where given, it reads once, few, many or a size class.

clone_size,v_call,d_call,cdr3_length,j_call,cdr3_aa,cdr3_nt
NA,TRBV2,NA,10,TRBJ1-2,CASRYTRYTF,TGTGCCAGCAGGTACACTCGCTACACCTTC
NA,TRBV11-2,NA,16,TRBJ2-7,CASSLDLPGTGVEQYF,TGTGCCAGCAGCTTAGATTTACCGGGGACCGGGGTCGAGCAGTACTTC
NA,TRBV27,NA,13,TRBJ2-7,CASSLSADYEQYF,TGTGCCAGCAGTTTATCTGCAGACTACGAGCAGTACTTC
NA,TRBV9,TRBD2,15,TRBJ2-1,CASSVLAGYYNEQFF,TGTGCCAGCAGCGTGCTAGCGGGATACTACAATGAGCAGTTCTTC
NA,TRBV4-3,TRBD2,14,TRBJ2-3,CASSRGGGADTQYF,TGCGCCAGCAGCCGGGGCGGGGGGGCAGATACGCAGTATTTT
NA,TRBV6-5,TRBD1,14,TRBJ1-3,CASSSGTVGNTIYF,TGTGCCAGCAGCTCCGGGACAGTCGGAAACACCATATATTTT
NA,TRBV11-2,NA,13,TRBJ2-7,CASSLVDSYEQYF,TGTGCCAGCAGCTTAGTGGACAGCTACGAGCAGTACTTC
NA,TRBV27,NA,13,TRBJ2-2,CASSLSKGGELFF,TGTGCCAGCAGTTTATCGAAGGGCGGGGAGCTGTTTTTT
NA,TRBV4-1,NA,16,TRBJ2-4,CASSQGEILAKNIQYF,TGCGCCAGCAGCCAAGGGGAAATACTAGCCAAAAACATTCAGTACTTC
NA,TRBV19,NA,12,TRBJ1-6,CASSMRNSPLHF,TGTGCCAGTAGTATGAGGAATTCACCCCTCCACTTT
few,TRBV28,TRBD2,16,TRBJ2-7,CASSLLAGGLSYEQYF,TGTGCCAGCAGTTTACTAGCGGGGGGGCTCTCCTACGAGCAGTACTTC
NA,TRBV5-4,TRBD2,16,TRBJ2-1,CASSPAGTSGPNEQFF,TGTGCCAGCAGCCCGGCCGGGACTAGCGGACCTAATGAGCAGTTCTTC
NA,TRBV5-4,NA,11,TRBJ2-5,CATGIGETQYF,TGTGCCACCGGGATCGGAGAGACCCAGTACTTC
NA,TRBV11-3,TRBD2,14,TRBJ2-7,CASSLVTSGYEQYF,TGTGCCAGCAGCTTAGTCACTAGCGGCTACGAGCAGTACTTC
NA,TRBV6-4,NA,13,TRBJ2-2,CASNGMNTGELFF,TGTGCCAGCAACGGGATGAACACCGGGGAGCTGTTTTTT
medium-sized,TRBV6-6,NA,14,TRBJ2-5,CASSYSGSQETQYF,TGTGCCAGCAGTTACTCGGGGTCCCAAGAGACCCAGTACTTC
NA,TRBV7-9,TRBD2,15,TRBJ2-1,CASSQTSGGAYEQFF,TGTGCCAGCAGCCAAACTAGCGGGGGGGCCTATGAGCAGTTCTTC
NA,TRBV2,NA,14,TRBJ1-5,CASSVVGSNQPQHF,TGTGCCAGCAGCGTTGTCGGGAGCAATCAGCCCCAGCATTTT
few,TRBV6-6,NA,13,TRBJ1-1,CASSYLTATEAFF,TGTGCCAGCAGTTACCTGACAGCTACTGAAGCTTTCTTT
NA,TRBV11-1,NA,15,TRBJ2-2,CASSFGQGDTGELFF,TGTGCCAGCAGCTTTGGCCAGGGAGACACCGGGGAGCTGTTTTTT
NA,TRBV2,NA,15,TRBJ2-7,CASSAGGLQTREQYF,TGTGCCAGCAGTGCAGGCGGCCTCCAGACGCGCGAGCAGTACTTC
NA,TRBV28,TRBD1,14,TRBJ2-7,CASSQTGIQYEQYF,TGTGCCAGCAGTCAGACAGGGATCCAATACGAGCAGTACTTC
NA,TRBV19,TRBD1,15,TRBJ1-1,CASLGTAPWNTEAFF,TGTGCCAGTTTGGGGACAGCTCCATGGAACACTGAAGCTTTCTTT
NA,TRBV4-2,NA,12,TRBJ2-1,CASSQEGTKQFF,TGTGCCAGCAGCCAAGAAGGGACCAAGCAGTTCTTC
once,TRBV11-1,NA,15,TRBJ2-7,CASSLIWDKSYEQYF,TGTGCCAGCAGCTTAATATGGGACAAGTCCTACGAGCAGTACTTC
NA,TRBV6-6,NA,14,TRBJ1-6,CASRWGPDHSPLHF,TGTGCCAGCCGATGGGGCCCGGACCATTCACCCCTCCACTTT
NA,TRBV4-3,NA,15,TRBJ2-1,CASSHAGASGNEQFF,TGCGCCAGCAGCCACGCGGGGGCCTCGGGGAATGAGCAGTTCTTC
medium-sized,TRBV4-3,NA,13,TRBJ2-7,CASSLQTDYEQYF,TGCGCCAGCAGCCTGCAGACGGACTACGAGCAGTACTTC
NA,TRBV30,TRBD1,15,TRBJ1-5,CAWSVSGTVNQPQHF,TGTGCCTGGAGTGTATCCGGGACAGTCAATCAGCCCCAGCATTTT
NA,TRBV18,NA,14,TRBJ2-5,CASRASGTTETQYF,TGTGCCAGCCGTGCCTCCGGGACAACGGAGACCCAGTACTTC
NA,TRBV18,TRBD1,16,TRBJ2-2,CASSSDRGAGTGELFF,TGTGCCAGCTCATCGGACAGGGGGGCAGGCACCGGGGAGCTGTTTTTT
NA,TRBV19,NA,17,TRBJ2-7,CASSITGEQGPTYEQYF,TGTGCCAGTAGTATTACTGGGGAACAGGGCCCTACCTACGAGCAGTACTTC
NA,TRBV7-9,NA,16,TRBJ2-4,CASSFLERHQENIQYF,TGTGCCAGCAGCTTTCTCGAACGGCATCAAGAAAACATTCAGTACTTC
NA,TRBV19,NA,13,TRBJ2-7,CASSMYGMGEQYF,TGTGCCAGTAGTATGTATGGGATGGGCGAGCAGTACTTC
NA,TRBV6-6,TRBD1,15,TRBJ1-3,CASKLGGGAGNTIYF,TGTGCCAGCAAACTCGGAGGGGGCGCTGGAAACACCATATATTTT
NA,TRBV29-1,NA,13,TRBJ1-2,CSVGEPGVYGYTF,TGCAGCGTTGGGGAGCCAGGGGTTTATGGCTACACCTTC
NA,TRBV19,NA,13,TRBJ2-4,CASSGGQKNIQYF,TGTGCCAGTAGCGGGGGACAGAAAAACATTCAGTACTTC
NA,TRBV30,NA,12,TRBJ2-1,CAWSVQGNEQFF,TGTGCCTGGAGTGTACAGGGCAATGAGCAGTTCTTC
NA,TRBV7-9,NA,14,TRBJ2-3,CASIGGFSTDTQYF,TGTGCCAGCATAGGCGGGTTTAGCACAGATACGCAGTATTTT
NA,TRBV28,NA,13,TRBJ1-1,CASSLIANTEAFF,TGTGCCAGCAGTTTAATTGCGAACACTGAAGCTTTCTTT
NA,TRBV19,NA,19,TRBJ1-5,CASSMLSEGGTLYNQPQHF,TGTGCCAGTAGTATGTTAAGCGAGGGGGGGACATTGTACAATCAGCCCCAGCATTTT
NA,TRBV11-2,TRBD2,17,TRBJ2-1,CASSFTVASGPYNEQFF,TGTGCCAGCAGCTTTACCGTCGCTAGCGGGCCCTACAATGAGCAGTTCTTC
NA,TRBV18,TRBD1,12,TRBJ2-7,CARPGQGLEQYF,TGTGCCAGACCGGGACAGGGGCTCGAGCAGTACTTC
NA,TRBV9,NA,15,TRBJ1-6,CASSVFGREDSPLHF,TGTGCCAGCAGCGTTTTCGGGAGGGAGGATTCACCCCTCCACTTT
NA,TRBV28,NA,13,TRBJ2-7,CASKRSGTGEQYF,TGTGCCTCAAAACGAAGCGGGACAGGCGAGCAGTACTTC
few,TRBV5-6,NA,12,TRBJ1-6,CASSISTAPLHF,TGTGCCAGCAGCATTTCGACAGCACCCCTCCACTTT
NA,TRBV7-2,NA,16,TRBJ2-5,CASSLFSTGSSETQYF,TGTGCCAGCAGCTTATTCTCGACAGGATCTTCAGAGACCCAGTACTTC
NA,TRBV7-9,TRBD1,14,TRBJ2-1,CASEGGQGIHEQFF,TGTGCCAGCGAAGGCGGACAGGGTATACATGAGCAGTTCTTC
NA,TRBV4-2,NA,15,TRBJ2-3,CASSQVTDLLDTQYF,TGTGCCAGCAGCCAAGTCACGGACCTTCTTGATACGCAGTATTTT
NA,TRBV4-3,NA,15,TRBJ1-2,CASSQEAGAMNGYTF,TGCGCCAGCAGCCAAGAGGCCGGTGCTATGAATGGCTACACCTTC
NA,TRBV7-9,NA,14,TRBJ2-1,CASSFIHPRNEQFF,TGTGCCAGCAGCTTTATACACCCTCGGAATGAGCAGTTCTTC
NA,TRBV10-1,NA,15,TRBJ2-7,CASSERDTGMDEQYF,TGCGCCAGCAGTGAGAGGGACACCGGTATGGACGAGCAGTACTTC
NA,TRBV19,NA,14,TRBJ1-2,CASSIEDSNYGYTF,TGTGCCAGTAGTATAGAGGACAGCAACTATGGCTACACCTTC
NA,TRBV6-5,TRBD1,12,TRBJ1-5,CASSSTGGPQHF,TGTGCCAGCAGTTCGACAGGGGGGCCCCAGCATTTT
NA,TRBV7-2,NA,16,TRBJ2-5,CASSSKFGGLTETQYF,TGTGCCAGCAGCTCAAAGTTCGGGGGGCTAACGGAGACCCAGTACTTC
NA,TRBV18,TRBD2,15,TRBJ2-7,CASSPTSGGAYEQYF,TGTGCCAGCTCACCCACTAGCGGGGGGGCCTACGAGCAGTACTTC
NA,TRBV7-6,NA,16,TRBJ2-6,CASSLGPTSGANVLTF,TGTGCCAGCAGCTTAGGGCCGACCTCTGGGGCCAACGTCCTGACTTTC
NA,TRBV6-1,NA,15,TRBJ1-1,CASGGQVLMNTEAFF,TGTGCCAGCGGTGGGCAGGTTTTGATGAACACTGAAGCTTTCTTT
NA,TRBV10-3,NA,16,TRBJ1-2,CAISEPYDRSNYGYTF,TGTGCCATCAGTGAGCCTTATGATAGATCTAACTATGGCTACACCTTC